This TCR beta chain stems from a study of OX40 agonist ivuxolimab in advanced cancers. About the research overall: It was ivuxolimab, an agonistic anti-OX40 (CD134) antibody, that patients were treated with. Enrollees could have had prior anti-PD-1, anti-PD-L1 or anti-CTLA-4 therapy, which about 40% had received. The dose-escalation group included hepatocellular carcinoma, melanoma, renal cell carcinoma and head and neck cancer. Study-level points and caveats: In the 0.1 to 3.0 mg/kg range, CD4+ and CD8+ blood T cells had expanded clonally by week 6.

The germline V gene encodes CDR1 GTSNPN and CDR2 SVGIG (reference sequence). CDR3 size: 13 residues. The V end lost 2 bases, the J end lost 7 bases, and 11 bases lay between the germline ends. A note on this clone: The antigen is not known.

The repertoire was sequenced with immunoSEQ multiplex PCR; TCRdb's copy has only in-frame clones and lacks some. The profile shows about 79,000 clones, 80% to 95% of them singletons. The source material was CD4+ or CD8+ T cells sorted from blood, sampled in a trial of the OX40 agonist ivuxolimab. The chain has TRBV30 and TRBJ2-2, with D uncertain. The TCR sequence derives from an adult with an advanced solid tumor such as melanoma, head and neck, liver or kidney cancer. The CDR3 DNA reads as TGTGCCTGGAGTAGTCTATCCGGCGGGGAGCTGTTTTTT. This sequence encodes CAWSSLSGGELFF.